These 10 T cell receptor beta chains were all obtained from the same sample, sequenced in a study of long-term antiretroviral therapy in people with HIV. They ran version v3.0 of the immunoSEQ assay at survey level. Here immunoSEQ multiplex PCR was the method, and the copy in TCRdb shows in-frame clones only, minus some. There are roughly 21,000 clones in the sample; less than 80% occur only once, and less than 9.5% lies in the top ten. The specimen was unsorted PBMCs, collected 4.1 years after starting antiretroviral therapy. The receptors here all came from a woman in her thirties or forties with HIV.

This sequence joins TRBV6-5 and TRBJ2-7; unclear D gene. The V gene lost 0 bases and the J gene lost 2 bases, with 11 bases spanning the gap. Germline V gene lookup returns CDR1 MNHEY and CDR2 SVGAGI. The CDR3 covers 15 residues. CDR3 sequence reads: CASSYSSKGTYEQYF. The DNA for the CDR3 is TGTGCCAGCAGTTACTCGTCAAAAGGTACCTACGAGCAGTACTTC.

Written as DNA, the CDR3 is TGTGCCAGTGTGACGACGGCCACTAACTATGGCTACACCTTC. It yields the protein CASVTTATNYGYTF. V and J are TRBV19 and TRBJ1-2, with D hard to call. This CDR3 is built from 14 residues. CDR1 LNHDA and CDR2 SQIVND come from the germline V gene (reference sequence). V was pared by 8 bases and J by 0 bases, with 13 bases between.

This chain links TRBV5-4 with TRBJ1-1, with 9 bases matching TRBD1. V lost 4 bases to trimming and J lost 4 bases; unmatched junction nucleotides: 8. This CDR3 has 15 residues. Per the germline V gene, CDR1 is SGHNT and CDR2 is YYREEE (reference sequence). DNA of the CDR3: TGTGCCAGCAGCGCCGGGACAGGGACACTCACTGAAGCTTTCTTT. This translates into CASSAGTGTLTEAFF.

This clone was seen a few times. V usage is TRBV5-1 and J usage is TRBJ2-7; possible D gene TRBD1, 6 bases. This CDR3 is 14 amino acids long. Trimming took off 4 bases at V and 2 bases at J, with 13 bases between the two ends. The germline V gene encodes CDR1 SGHRS and CDR2 YFSETQ. The CDR3 bases are TGCGCCAGCAGCGGTGCTACAGGGCCCTACGAGCAGTACTTC. Protein sequence: CASSGATGPYEQYF.

The rearrangement uses TRBV30 and TRBJ1-1; maybe TRBD1 (5 bases). V dropped 5 bases and J dropped 4 bases, with 8 bases sitting between them. This CDR3 is built from 11 residues. Germline CDR1 GTSNPN, CDR2 SVGIG (reference sequence). For the CDR3, the DNA is TGTGCCTGGGGGGGGTTCACTGAAGCTTTCTTT. This codes for CAWGGFTEAFF.

The chain recombines TRBV29-1 with TRBJ1-1, with a possible D match to TRBD1 (5 bases). The CDR3 has 12 residues. With 7 bases removed from V and 2 bases from J, the gap between germline ends came to 11 bases. The germline V gene encodes CDR1 SQVTM and CDR2 ANQGSEA. The CDR3, as DNA: TGCAGCGCGGGACTTTTCAACACTGAAGCTTTCTTT. It codes for CSAGLFNTEAFF.

The chain employs TRBV21-1 and TRBJ2-7; no check of the table's D call, TRBD1, against the DNA was made. TRBV21-1 is annotated as a pseudogene. The CDR3 has 14 amino acids. CDR3 in amino acids: CASSKPRVPYEQYF. The CDR3 nucleotides are TGTGCCAGCAGCAAACCCAGGGTTCCCTACGAGCAGTACTTC.

The genes are TRBV4-2 and TRBJ2-2; a weak D match, TRBD2 (7 bases). Germline V lookup: CDR1 LGHNA, CDR2 YNFKEQ. V lost 7 bases and J 6 bases, leaving 18 bases between the germline ends. The CDR3 extends over 15 amino acids. The CDR3 bases are TGTGCCAGCAACCTAGGGGGGGGAGAGGCCGGGGAGCTGTTTTTT. Protein sequence: CASNLGGGEAGELFF.

The chain recombines TRBV5-6 with TRBJ2-5; D may correspond to TRBD1 or TRBD2 (5 bases each). The CDR3 is made up of 12 amino acids. Trimming took 6 bases from V and 5 from J, leaving 11 bases between them. Germline V gene sequence: CDR1 SGHDT, CDR2 YYEEEE. CDR3 nucleotide sequence: TGTGCCAGCATCCGGGACGGGGAGACCCAGTACTTC. Its protein product is CASIRDGETQYF.

This clone was detected a few times. The chain carries TRBV5-1 and TRBJ2-7, with 7 bases fitting TRBD2. CDR1 is SGHRS, CDR2 YFSETQ, per germline. This CDR3 comprises 14 residues. The V segment lost 4 bases and the J segment 6 bases; nucleotides outside the gene matches: 10. CDR3 in amino acids: CASSPREYGSEQYF. The CDR3 DNA follows: TGCGCCAGCAGCCCGCGGGAGTACGGTAGCGAGCAGTACTTC.